Each of the 31 T cell receptor beta chains below was sequenced from the same sample in a study of early T cells in non-severe SARS-CoV-2 infection. Each CDR3 protein is one row after TCRdb ran MiXCR on the 5' RACE reads. The sample lists tens of thousands of distinct CDR3 sequences; about 10% were seen once. The specimen was whole blood. These receptors were collected from an adult who was a healthcare worker with PCR-confirmed SARS-CoV-2 infection or an uninfected control (not recorded which).

This clonotype was recorded a few times. V and J are TRBV9 and TRBJ1-1, with TRBD1 as a possible D gene (5 bases). Germline V CDR1 and CDR2: SGDLS, YYNGEE. CDR3 length equals 17 residues. Deletions cut 0 bases from V and 1 base from J, with 16 bases between. CDR3 sequence reads: CASSVEPFTGPNTEAFF. CDR3 bases: TGTGCCAGCAGCGTAGAACCCTTTACAGGCCCGAACACTGAAGCTTTCTTT.

This clonotype was counted a few times. The CDR3 coding sequence is TGTGCCATCAGTGAACGGGGCTACAATGAGCAGTTCTTC. Translating it yields CAISERGYNEQFF. J is TRBJ2-1 and V is TRBV10-3; a possible D gene is TRBD2 (5 bases). The CDR3 has 13 residues. Germline assignment: CDR1 ENHRY and CDR2 SYGVKD. V was pared by 3 bases and J by 3 bases, with 6 bases between.

The chain carries TRBV4-2 and TRBJ2-2; 11 nucleotides match TRBD1. V lost 1 base to trimming and J lost 7 bases; unmatched junction nucleotides: 5. CDR3 length equals 16 residues. Germline V gene data show CDR1 as LGHNA and CDR2 as YNFKEQ. The CDR3 loop reads CASSQGTGGWSGELFF. The CDR3 DNA follows: TGTGCCAGCAGCCAAGGGACAGGGGGCTGGAGCGGGGAGCTGTTTTTT.

J is TRBJ1-1 and V is TRBV27; D is ambiguous. The germline V gene has CDR1 MNHEY and CDR2 SMNVEV (reference sequence). This CDR3 is built from 15 residues. The V end lost 5 bases, the J end lost 9 bases, and 22 bases lay between the germline ends. The CDR3: CASSQSPGYRMKAFF. CDR3 DNA sequence: TGTGCCAGCAGTCAGAGCCCGGGATATAGAATGAAAGCTTTCTTT.

This clonotype has only a few counts. This chain links TRBV6-2 or TRBV6-3 with TRBJ2-5; D unresolved. The germline gives CDR1 MNHEY, CDR2 SVGEGT. Trimming stripped 2 bases from V and 0 bases from J, with 7 bases between. This CDR3 is built from 14 residues. The CDR3 nucleotides are TGTGCCAGCAGTTACGATCAGTACCAAGAGACCCAGTACTTC. Protein product: CASSYDQYQETQYF.

J is TRBJ1-1 and V is TRBV5-1; the match to TRBD1 covers 7 bases. Germline V lookup: CDR1 SGHRS, CDR2 YFSETQ. The CDR3 runs 16 residues. J was trimmed by 2 bases and V by 2 bases; bases with no gene match: 9. CDR3 sequence (DNA): TGCGCCAGCAGCTTTGGGGACAGTCGAGTTAACACTGAAGCTTTCTTT. Its translation: CASSFGDSRVNTEAFF.

There are many counts of this clonotype. V is TRBV7-2 and J is TRBJ2-3; the D gene is possibly TRBD1 (6 bases). Germline CDR1 SGHTA, CDR2 FQGNSA. The V and J ends lost 2 bases and 0 bases respectively, with 12 bases between them. This CDR3 has 16 residues. The CDR3 nucleotides are TGTGCCAGCAGCTTAACCGGCAGGGGTAGCACAGATACGCAGTATTTT. The encoded protein is CASSLTGRGSTDTQYF.

In its sample, this clonotype was seen a few times. The gene calls are TRBV19 and TRBJ1-5; D may be TRBD1 (5 bases). CDR1 LNHDA and CDR2 SQIVND come from the germline V gene (reference sequence). V was pared by 5 bases and J by 5 bases, with 10 bases between. The CDR3 contains 13 residues. The CDR3 loop is CASSVQGYQPQHF. In DNA, the CDR3 is TGTGCCAGTAGTGTTCAGGGTTATCAGCCCCAGCATTTT.

This clonotype was observed many times. The rearrangement links TRBV4-2 to TRBJ2-7; no clear D gene. This CDR3 spans 14 amino acids. CDR1 is LGHNA and CDR2 is YNFKEQ in the germline V gene. Trimming removed 1 base from V and 0 bases from J, with 7 bases in between. Here the CDR3 reads CASSQVGNSYEQYF. The CDR3 DNA sequence: TGTGCCAGCAGCCAAGTCGGAAACTCCTACGAGCAGTACTTC.

This sequence joins TRBV6-2 or TRBV6-3 and TRBJ1-1; possibly TRBD1 for D (6 bases). V lost 2 bases, J lost 3 bases, and 10 bases lay in between. CDR1 MNHEY and CDR2 SVGEGT come from the germline V gene. The CDR3 contains 14 residues. In nucleotides, the CDR3 is TGTGCCAGCAGTTACGCCGGGGGGCACACTGAAGCTTTCTTT. As protein: CASSYAGGHTEAFF.

The V and J genes are TRBV20-1 and TRBJ2-3, with D possibly being TRBD2 (6 bases). CDR3 size: 18 residues. V lost 0 bases to trimming and J lost 0 bases, with 19 bases between them. Germline V gene lookup returns CDR1 DFQATT and CDR2 SNEGSKA (reference sequence). The CDR3 DNA follows: TGCAGTGCTAGAGATGCGGGACTGCCTATCTCTAGCACAGATACGCAGTATTTT. This translates into CSARDAGLPISSTDTQYF.

This clonotype was counted between two and nine times. The rearrangement joins TRBV7-3 to TRBJ1-1, with no clear D. The CDR3 covers 14 residues. Germline V gene data show CDR1 as SGHTA and CDR2 as FQGTGA. Trimming took off 4 bases at V and 5 bases at J, with 14 bases between the two ends. The CDR3 region is CASSSARTGTEAFF. The CDR3 DNA is TGTGCCAGCAGCTCAGCGAGGACGGGAACTGAAGCTTTCTTT.

In its sample, this clonotype was seen many times. The V call is TRBV27, the J call TRBJ2-7; D is undetermined. V was clipped by 0 bases and J by 2 bases, with 8 bases between them. The CDR3 is 14 amino acids. CDR1 is MNHEY and CDR2 is SMNVEV in the germline V gene (reference sequence). CDR3 bases: TGTGCCAGCAGTTTATCGGCCAGAGCCTACGAGCAGTACTTC. Its protein product is CASSLSARAYEQYF.

This chain links TRBV6-1 with TRBJ2-3, with no clear D. V lost 4 bases and J 9 bases, leaving 14 bases between the germline ends. Germline V gene sequence: CDR1 MNHNS, CDR2 SASEGT. The CDR3 covers 13 residues. This CDR3 reads CASSAGPWETQYF. For the CDR3, the DNA is TGTGCCAGCAGTGCAGGCCCATGGGAAACGCAGTATTTT.

This clonotype was detected ten times or more. The chain combines TRBV30 with TRBJ2-2, with 10 positions matching TRBD1. CDR1 GTSNPN and CDR2 SVGIG come from the germline V gene (reference sequence). Trimming took 4 bases from V and 7 from J; bases not matched to a gene: 24. CDR3 length: 20 residues. The CDR3, as DNA: TGTGCCTGGACCCCACAGACTCCCTCACTGGGACAGGGGTCCAACGGGGAGCTGTTTTTT. Encoded protein: CAWTPQTPSLGQGSNGELFF.

J is TRBJ2-5 and V is TRBV7-2; D gene uncertain. Trimming left V 3 bases short and J 8 bases short, with 13 bases between. From germline, CDR1 is SGHTA and CDR2 FQGNSA. This CDR3 is 13 amino acids long. For the CDR3, the DNA is TGTGCCAGCAGCTTTGATAGCTGGGGAACCCAGTACTTC. Translating it yields CASSFDSWGTQYF.

The chain has TRBV18 and TRBJ2-1; perhaps TRBD1 as D (5 bases). This CDR3 is built from 16 residues. Germline lookup yields CDR1 KGHSH and CDR2 LQKENI. Trimming stripped 0 bases from V and 4 bases from J, with 13 bases between. CDR3 amino acids: CASSPPGKDTYNEQFF. Here the CDR3 DNA reads TGTGCCAGCTCACCACCGGGAAAGGACACTTACAATGAGCAGTTCTTC.

V and J are TRBV11-2 and TRBJ2-3; the D gene is possibly TRBD2 (5 bases). V was shortened by 5 bases and J by 7 bases, with 13 bases between the two germline ends. Germline V gene sequence: CDR1 SGHAT, CDR2 FQNNGV. The CDR3 is 13 residues long. This chain's CDR3 is CASSQRGVNTQYF. In nucleotides, the CDR3 is TGTGCCAGCAGCCAACGGGGAGTGAATACGCAGTATTTT.

Only a few counts were recorded for this clonotype. The chain is built from TRBV20-1 and TRBJ2-1; 7 bases map to TRBD1. Trimming took 6 bases from V and 4 from J; bases not matched to a gene: 6. The CDR3 extends over 13 amino acids. In germline, CDR1 is DFQATT, CDR2 SNEGSKA (reference sequence). Written as DNA, the CDR3 is TGCAGTGCCCCCGGCAGGGGGTACAATGAGCAGTTCTTC. It yields the protein CSAPGRGYNEQFF.

This clonotype was picked up a small number of times. J is TRBJ2-6 and V is TRBV6-5; D call uncertain. The V gene lost 7 bases and the J gene lost 4 bases, with 11 bases spanning the gap. This CDR3 contains 14 residues. Germline V lookup: CDR1 MNHEY, CDR2 SVGAGI. The CDR3 region has the DNA TGTGCCAGCAAAGTCGGGTCCGGGGCCAACGTCCTGACTTTC. It encodes CASKVGSGANVLTF.

This clonotype has at least ten counts. The gene calls are TRBV7-2 and TRBJ2-7; the D is unclear. The V end lost 6 bases, the J end lost 4 bases, and 13 bases lay between the germline ends. In germline, CDR1 is SGHTA, CDR2 FQGNSA. CDR3 length equals 13 residues. CDR3 sequence reads: CASRSDTTYEQYF. Here the CDR3 DNA reads TGTGCCAGCAGATCCGATACCACTTACGAGCAGTACTTC. The whole variable domain, remainder taken from reference TRBV7-2 and TRBJ2-7, is GAGVSQSPSNKVTEKGKDVELRCDPISGHTALYWYRQSLGQGLEFLIYFQGNSAPDKSGLPSDRFSAERTGGSVSTLTIQRTQQEDSAVYLCASRSDTTYEQYFGPGTRLTVT.

Only a few counts were recorded for this clonotype. V and J are TRBV13 and TRBJ2-5; D not certain. The CDR3 sequence is 18 residues long. CDR1 PRHDT and CDR2 FYEKMQ come from the germline V gene (reference sequence). The ends were cut back, 5 bases at V and 4 bases at J, with 26 bases in the middle. CDR3 DNA sequence: TGTGCCAGCAGCCTCCGTACTTCCAGGATAAGTCCTACAGAGACCCAGTACTTC. This codes for CASSLRTSRISPTETQYF.

Many counts were recorded for this clonotype. The V and J genes are TRBV7-3 and TRBJ1-1; D is ambiguous. Trimming cost V 5 bases and J 3 bases, with 10 bases left between them. The V gene's germline CDR1 is SGHTA and CDR2 FQGTGA. The CDR3 sequence is 13 residues long. In DNA, the CDR3 is TGTGCCAGCAGCCCCCCCGAGGACACTGAAGCTTTCTTT. Translation: CASSPPEDTEAFF. The full variable domain, its missing parts supplied by reference TRBV7-3 and TRBJ1-1, is GAGVSQTPSNKVTEKGKYVELRCDPISGHTALYWYRQSLGQGPEFLIYFQGTGAADDSGLPNDRFFAVRPEGSVSTLKIQRTERGDSAVYLCASSPPEDTEAFFGQGTRLTVV.

This clonotype was counted many times. V is TRBV27 and J is TRBJ2-1; maybe TRBD2 (6 bases). V lost 4 bases and J 7 bases, leaving 11 bases between the germline ends. In germline, CDR1 is MNHEY, CDR2 SMNVEV (reference sequence). The CDR3 is made up of 13 amino acids. This CDR3 reads CASSSSVGNEQFF. As DNA, the CDR3 is TGTGCCAGCAGTTCTAGCGTGGGGAATGAGCAGTTCTTC.

The chain is built from TRBV7-8 and TRBJ2-3, with 11 bases that match TRBD2. CDR1 is SGHVS and CDR2 is FQNEAQ in the germline V gene. This CDR3 has 15 amino acids. Unmatched junction bases numbered 4, after V lost 4 bases and J lost 4 bases. The CDR3 is CASSWLAGGPDTQYF. The CDR3 DNA is TGTGCCAGCAGCTGGCTAGCGGGAGGCCCAGATACGCAGTATTTT.

This clonotype has at least ten counts. V usage is TRBV13 and J usage is TRBJ2-5; 7 bases are a match to TRBD1. J was trimmed by 3 bases and V by 5 bases; bases with no gene match: 3. The CDR3 totals 13 residues. In germline, CDR1 is PRHDT, CDR2 FYEKMQ (reference sequence). Written as DNA, the CDR3 is TGTGCCAGCAGCCCCGGGACAGAAGAGACCCAGTACTTC. Translating it yields CASSPGTEETQYF.

This clonotype was counted many times. The rearrangement links TRBV20-1 to TRBJ2-1; 9 nucleotides match TRBD1. The CDR3 has 14 amino acids. V was clipped by 3 bases and J by 9 bases; unmatched bases: 9. Germline V gene data show CDR1 as DFQATT and CDR2 as SNEGSKA (reference sequence). DNA of the CDR3: TGCAGTGCTAGCATTGGGACAGGGATGGGTGAGCAGTTCTTC. This translates into CSASIGTGMGEQFF.

This clonotype appeared a few times. This chain joins TRBV7-2 and TRBJ2-3; 10 bases fit TRBD2. Germline V gene sequence: CDR1 SGHTA, CDR2 FQGNSA. V gave up 5 bases and J gave up 3 bases; unmatched junction bases: 5. The CDR3 runs 15 residues. Written as DNA, the CDR3 is TGTGCCAGCAGCCCGACGACTAGCGGGACAGATACGCAGTATTTT. This gives the protein CASSPTTSGTDTQYF.

This clonotype was observed at least ten times. The V gene is TRBV6-6, the J gene TRBJ2-2, with a weak D call TRBD2 (5 bases). The V end lost 7 bases, the J end lost 4 bases, and 10 bases lay between the germline ends. The length of the CDR3 is 13 residues. Per germline, CDR1 MNHNY and CDR2 SVGAGI (reference sequence). CDR3 in amino acids: CASTAAVTGELFF. In DNA form, the CDR3 reads TGTGCCAGCACAGCAGCGGTCACCGGGGAGCTGTTTTTT.

Many counts were recorded for this clonotype. The rearrangement joins TRBV18 to TRBJ1-2; weak D call: TRBD1 (6 bases). CDR1 is KGHSH, CDR2 LQKENI, per germline. V lost 4 bases to trimming and J lost 2 bases, with 11 bases between them. The CDR3 is 14 residues long. The DNA of the CDR3 is TGTGCCAGCTCACTGGCCGGGACAAACTATGGCTACACCTTC. Translated: CASSLAGTNYGYTF.

This clonotype was seen a handful of times. V gene TRBV7-9 combines with J gene TRBJ2-3; weak D call: TRBD1 (5 bases). Trimming removed 0 bases at V and 0 bases at J, with 16 bases between. Germline CDR1 SEHNR, CDR2 FQNEAQ (reference sequence). This CDR3 is 18 amino acids long. CDR3 coding DNA: TGTGCCAGCAGCTTAGCGGGGCCGACCGCCACTAGCACAGATACGCAGTATTTT. This gives the protein CASSLAGPTATSTDTQYF.